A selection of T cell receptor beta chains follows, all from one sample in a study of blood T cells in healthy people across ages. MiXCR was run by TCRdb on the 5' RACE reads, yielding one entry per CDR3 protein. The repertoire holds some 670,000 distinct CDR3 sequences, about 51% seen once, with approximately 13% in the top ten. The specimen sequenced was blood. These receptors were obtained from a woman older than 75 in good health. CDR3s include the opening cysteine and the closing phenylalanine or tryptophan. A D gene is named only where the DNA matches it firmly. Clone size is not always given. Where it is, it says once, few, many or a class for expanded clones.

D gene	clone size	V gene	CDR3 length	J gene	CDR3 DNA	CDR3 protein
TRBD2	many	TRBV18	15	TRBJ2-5	TGTGCCAGCTCACCATCCGGGACTACTAAAGAGACCCAGTACTTC	CASSPSGTTKETQYF
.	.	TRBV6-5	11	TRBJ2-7	TGTGCCAGCAGTTCTGACAGGACGCAGTACTTC	CASSSDRTQYF
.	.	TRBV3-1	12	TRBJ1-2	TGTGCCAGCAGCCAAGGGGATGGCGGCTACACCTTC	CASSQGDGGYTF
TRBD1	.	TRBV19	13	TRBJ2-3	TGTGCCAGTTGGACAGGGGGCGTAGATACGCAGTATTTT	CASWTGGVDTQYF
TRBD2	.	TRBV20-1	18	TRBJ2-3	TGCAGTGCTAGGCCCGGTGGGCTCTTAGCGGGCTTCACAGATACGCAGTATTTT	CSARPGGLLAGFTDTQYF
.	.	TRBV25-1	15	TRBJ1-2	TGTGCCAGCTTCGAAACCGGGGGCACGGGCTATGGCTACACCTTC	CASFETGGTGYGYTF
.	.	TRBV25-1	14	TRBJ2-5	TGTGCCAGCAGTGAATTACAGGGTGGGGAGACCCAGTACTTC	CASSELQGGETQYF
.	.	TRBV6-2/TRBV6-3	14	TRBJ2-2	TGTGCCAGCAGTTACTTAGCAGTGGCCGGGGAGCTGTTTTTT	CASSYLAVAGELFF
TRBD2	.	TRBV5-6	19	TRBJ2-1	TGTGCCAGCAGCTCGGGACTAGCCGTTAGTCCTAGTTCCTACAATGAGCAGTTCTTC	CASSSGLAVSPSSYNEQFF
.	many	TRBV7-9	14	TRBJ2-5	TGTGCCAGCAGCTTAGTGAGTGGCTACCAGACCCAGTACTTC	CASSLVSGYQTQYF
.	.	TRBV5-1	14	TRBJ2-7	TGCGCCAGCAGCTTGGGGGGGCAGCCCTACGAGCAGTACTTC	CASSLGGQPYEQYF
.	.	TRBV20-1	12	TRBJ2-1	TGCAGTGTTCCTACCGAGGGAGGTGAGCAGTTCTTC	CSVPTEGGEQFF
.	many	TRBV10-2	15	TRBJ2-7	TGCGCCAGCCTGCCTGGGGGTTCCGGACGCTACGAGCAGTACTTC	CASLPGGSGRYEQYF
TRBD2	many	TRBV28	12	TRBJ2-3	TGTGCCAGCAGTTCCTTAGCGGGAGGGACGTATTTT	CASSSLAGGTYF
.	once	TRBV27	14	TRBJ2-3	TGTGCCAGCAGAGGGCTAGCCGAGGGGTATACGCAGTATTTT	CASRGLAEGYTQYF